This T cell receptor (beta chain) was recovered during a study of OX40 agonist ivuxolimab in advanced cancers. Regarding the study in general: Ivuxolimab was a fully human IgG2 agonistic monoclonal antibody targeting the costimulatory receptor OX40 (CD134). The paper covers the monotherapy dose-escalation part of the phase I ivuxolimab trial, which included N of about 50 patients. In the dose-escalation cohort, 82.7% of patients were male, and the mean age was around 60 years, with a range of 23 to 79. The purpose of peripheral TCRbeta sequencing was to test whether ivuxolimab changed TCR sequence diversity and led to clonal T-cell expansion. Of the roughly 52 dose-escalation patients, hepatocellular carcinoma was present in about 19, melanoma in about 15, renal cell carcinoma in 9 and head and neck cancer in 9. Intravenous ivuxolimab was administered to patients every 2 weeks at six dose levels: 0.01, 0.1, 0.3, 1.5, 3 and 10 mg/kg. Three dose-escalation patients achieved partial responses, one with hepatocellular carcinoma and two with cutaneous melanoma. Prior anti-PD-1, anti-PD-L1 or anti-CTLA-4 therapy was permitted, and checkpoint inhibitors had been received by approximately 39% of dose-escalation patients. Points the paper makes about the study in general: Low levels of normalized T-cell clonal expansion were also seen in some patients who did not respond. In the 0.1-3.0 mg/kg groups, partial responders had among the lowest normalized peripheral clonal expansion, particularly in CD8+ T cells. After ivuxolimab, CD8+ T cells had more expanded clones than CD4+ T cells on average. Which antigens the clonally expanded peripheral T cells were specific for was not determined. At doses of 0.1 to 3.0 mg/kg, clonal expansion of both CD4+ and CD8+ blood T cells was observed from baseline to week 6.

V is pared back by 3 bases and J by 2 bases, with 14 bases lying between the germline termini. The CDR1 and CDR2 encoded by the germline V gene are SGHAT and FQNNGV. The CDR3, from cysteine to phenylalanine, totals 15 residues. Only CDR3 DNA is held: 45 bases, read in frame from base 1. Patients with autoimmune disease history or receiving systemic immunosuppression were excluded from the trial. Peripheral blood for TCR sequencing was collected from all dose cohorts at baseline, on cycle 4 day 1, and on cycle 7 day 1. The samples were drawn from a first-in-human, open-label, multicenter phase I dose-escalation trial of ivuxolimab. Adults with locally advanced or metastatic melanoma, renal cell, hepatocellular, or head and neck squamous cell carcinoma were enrolled in the trial. Before TCR sequencing, CD4+ T cells and CD8+ T cells were sorted from peripheral blood as separate populations. Comments on this clone: Its antigen is unknown. No quality values exist for individual bases; no much larger clone is one base distant.

Genomic DNA was isolated from the sorted cells so that the TCRbeta CDR3 region could be sequenced. TCRbeta CDR3 regions were sequenced using the immunoSEQ Assay. Drawn from immuneACCESS, this table holds only the in-frame rearrangements with V and J called that TCRdb kept. Clones are partly lost; checked studies trace under half to an unresolved V gene and leave the rest unexplained. This sample gives just over 95,000 clones in total; under 85% of them show up just once. The ten largest account for roughly 3.8% of the sample. This receptor was identified in an adult with an advanced solid tumor such as melanoma, head and neck, liver or kidney cancer. Sequenced material: CD4+ or CD8+ T cells sorted from blood, taken in a trial of the OX40 agonist ivuxolimab. The sequence links TRBV11-2 to TRBJ2-7; a weak D assignment points to TRBD1 (6 bases agree). CDR3 protein: CASSFTQGRTYEQYF. The base sequence is TGTGCCAGCAGCTTCACACAGGGAAGGACCTACGAGCAGTACTTC.